Following are 10 T cell receptor beta chains from one sample sequenced in a study of cytomegalovirus exposure and HLA in healthy donors. The PCR made use of 60 Vbeta and 13 Jbeta primers. TCRdb's table, derived via immunoSEQ multiplex PCR, lists solely in-frame clones and lacks some. The table lists about 100,000 clones, about a tenth of them singletons. Sequenced input: PBMCs. The receptor source for this set is a man aged 40-49 years in good health and CMV-seropositive.

This rearrangement joins TRBV10-3 to TRBJ2-2, with a possible D match to TRBD1 (6 bases). There are 16 residues in the CDR3. The germline gives CDR1 ENHRY, CDR2 SYGVKD. V lost 6 bases, J lost 5 bases, and 19 bases lay in between. The CDR3 coding sequence is TGTGCCATCAGGACTCTACAGGGTGAGAGTACCGGGGAGCTGTTTTTT. Its translation is CAIRTLQGESTGELFF.

There are a few counts of this clone. The V gene is TRBV14, the J gene TRBJ2-3, with D unresolved. Germline CDR1 is SGHDN and CDR2 is FVKESK. This CDR3 has 14 amino acids. V was trimmed by 4 bases and J by 4 bases, leaving 12 bases between them. The CDR3 loop reads CASSPRGAADTQYF. The DNA of the CDR3 is TGTGCCAGCAGCCCACGCGGTGCTGCAGATACGCAGTATTTT.

This clone was counted between two and nine times. This chain connects TRBV13 to TRBJ2-3, with a tentative D call TRBD2 (6 bases). This CDR3 is 15 amino acids long. V was shortened by 8 bases and J by 1 base, with 16 bases between the two germline ends. The germline gives CDR1 PRHDT, CDR2 FYEKMQ (reference sequence). The CDR3 DNA follows: TGTGCCAGCCAATGGCGGGATATCGGCACAGATACGCAGTATTTT. As protein: CASQWRDIGTDTQYF.

This clone was seen a handful of times. The V and J genes are TRBV28 and TRBJ2-7, with D perhaps matching TRBD1 (6 bases). The V end was cut by 4 bases, the J end by 7 bases, with 20 bases between. The CDR3 contains 15 residues. In germline, CDR1 is MDHEN, CDR2 SYDVKM. The CDR3 bases are TGTGCCAGCAGTTCCAACCGGGACACGTACTGGGAGCAGTACTTC. Amino acid sequence: CASSSNRDTYWEQYF.

This clone was detected only a few times. The genes are TRBV27 and TRBJ2-2; D is ambiguous. V was pared by 6 bases and J by 5 bases, with 10 bases between. This CDR3 comprises 13 residues. CDR1 and CDR2 (germline): MNHEY, SMNVEV (reference sequence). In DNA form, the CDR3 reads TGTGCCAGCAGGACTCAAGGAACCGGGGAGCTGTTTTTT. As protein: CASRTQGTGELFF.

This clone came up a few times. This chain links TRBV30 with TRBJ2-7, with TRBD1 as a possible D gene (6 bases). V shed 0 bases and J shed 7 bases, with 10 bases lying between them. The CDR3 has 12 residues. Germline CDR1 is GTSNPN and CDR2 is SVGIG (reference sequence). CDR3 nucleotides: TGTGCCTGGAGTGTTGGACAGTTGGAGCAGTACTTC. Translation gives CAWSVGQLEQYF. The complete variable domain, with remaining parts taken from reference TRBV30 and TRBJ2-7, reads SQTIHQWPATLVQPVGSPLSLECTVEGTSNPNLYWYRQAAGRGLQLLFYSVGIGQISSEVPQNLSASRPQDRQFILSSKKLLLSDSGFYLCAWSVGQLEQYFGPGTRLTVT.

This clone was picked up a small number of times. The chain uses TRBV27 and TRBJ1-5; 11 nucleotides line up with TRBD1. J lost 4 bases, V lost 6 bases, and 2 bases had no gene match. The germline CDR1 and CDR2 sequences are MNHEY and SMNVEV (reference sequence). This CDR3 region has 14 residues. The CDR3 sequence is CASRGQGVNQPQHF. The CDR3 DNA reads as TGTGCCAGCAGGGGACAGGGGGTTAATCAGCCCCAGCATTTT.

The table lists this clone with a few counts. This chain links TRBV30 with TRBJ1-2, with D unresolved. The CDR3 contains 15 residues. CDR1 GTSNPN and CDR2 SVGIG come from the germline V gene (reference sequence). V was trimmed by 4 bases and J by 8 bases, leaving 23 bases between them. CDR3 in amino acids: CAWTAPATAVGGYTF. The DNA of the CDR3 is TGTGCCTGGACCGCCCCGGCGACCGCCGTCGGGGGCTACACCTTC.

This rearrangement joins TRBV14 to TRBJ1-2; TRBD1 might be the D (6 bases). Per germline, CDR1 SGHDN and CDR2 FVKESK. The CDR3 sequence is 16 residues long. Trimming removed 0 bases at V and 2 bases at J, with 13 bases between. The CDR3 DNA follows: TGTGCCAGCAGCCAAGACGGGGGGGGCCTCAACTATGGCTACACCTTC. This codes for CASSQDGGGLNYGYTF.

The rearrangement uses TRBV28 and TRBJ1-1, with D maybe TRBD1 (6 bases). CDR1 MDHEN and CDR2 SYDVKM come from the germline V gene. The V end was cut by 3 bases, the J end by 1 base, with 21 bases between. The CDR3 loop spans 18 amino acids. The CDR3 DNA follows: TGTGCCAGCAGTTTGATGGGGGCGCTGGGAGTATCGAACACTGAAGCTTTCTTT. Translation gives CASSLMGALGVSNTEAFF.